This T cell receptor beta chain originates from a study of tumor and adjacent non-tumor tissue in lung cancer. On the study more broadly: Stage I to III disease affected roughly 10 men and 5 women aged roughly 30 to 80. Around 4.4 million productive TCRbeta reads were obtained per sample on average. Study-wide results and caveats: Significantly higher TCR diversity was found in tumor than normal lung. Normal lung showed higher cumulative top 100 clone frequency than tumor.

The template was RNA from unsorted bulk tissue. This non-tumor lung sample came from over 3 cm beyond the tumor edge. Three rounds of nested PCR, following a modified ARM-PCR protocol, produced the TCRbeta library. One entry per CDR3 protein results from TCRdb running MiXCR on the multiplex PCR reads. The table shows 98,000 or so distinct CDR3 sequences, with roughly 78% occurring only once. This clonotype was seen repeatedly, ten times or more. Its antigen remains unknown. This CDR3 has 18 amino acids. Losses at the gene ends were 1 base for V and 6 bases for J; bases not matched to a gene: 12. V is TRBV12-3 or TRBV12-4 and J is TRBJ2-1; 10 bases agree with TRBD2. Material for sequencing was distant non-tumor lung tissue. The clonotype was recovered from a man aged 60 to 75 with small cell lung cancer. CDR3 in DNA: TGTGCCAGCAGTTTAGGGCTAGCGGGAGAATCGGGTCGCAATGAGCAGTTCTTC. Protein product: CASSLGLAGESGRNEQFF.